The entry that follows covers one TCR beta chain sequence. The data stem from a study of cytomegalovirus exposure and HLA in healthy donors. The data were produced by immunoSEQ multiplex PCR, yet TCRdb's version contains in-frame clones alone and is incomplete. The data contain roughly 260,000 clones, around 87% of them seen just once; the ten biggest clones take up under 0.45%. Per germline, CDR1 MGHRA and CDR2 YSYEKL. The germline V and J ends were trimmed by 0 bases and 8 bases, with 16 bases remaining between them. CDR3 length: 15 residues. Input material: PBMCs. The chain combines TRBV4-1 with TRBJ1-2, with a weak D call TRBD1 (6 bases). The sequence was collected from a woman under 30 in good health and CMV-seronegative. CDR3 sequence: CASSQDAAGASGYTF. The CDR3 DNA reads TGCGCCAGCAGCCAAGATGCGGCAGGGGCCTCCGGCTACACCTTC.